This T cell receptor beta chain was identified in a study of identical twins. Study-wide results and caveats: Sequences that were out-of-frame, alpha and twin-shared displayed an excess of low generation probability. Out-of-frame TCR alpha sharing in monozygotic twins exceeded recombination model predictions.

Details on this clonotype: Its antigen is still unknown.

V was clipped by 10 bases and J by 8 bases; unmatched bases: 5. This CDR3 comprises 12 residues. Template switching (which added a universal primer site) was used, and cDNA carried unique molecular identifiers. TCRdb re-called the 5' RACE reads with MiXCR, one entry per CDR3 protein. Of 300,000 to 350,000 distinct CDR3 sequences listed, approximately 13% are singletons. These data were also filed under a second study, of yellow fever vaccine responses in identical twins.

The clonotype originates from a woman in her late teens or twenties in good health. The sequencing sample was made of CD8+ T cells sorted from blood. The chain carries TRBV12-3 or TRBV12-4 and TRBJ2-1, with 10 bases matching TRBD2. The CDR3 is CAIPSGSYEQFF. The CDR3 coding sequence is TGTGCCATCCCTAGCGGGAGCTATGAGCAGTTCTTC.